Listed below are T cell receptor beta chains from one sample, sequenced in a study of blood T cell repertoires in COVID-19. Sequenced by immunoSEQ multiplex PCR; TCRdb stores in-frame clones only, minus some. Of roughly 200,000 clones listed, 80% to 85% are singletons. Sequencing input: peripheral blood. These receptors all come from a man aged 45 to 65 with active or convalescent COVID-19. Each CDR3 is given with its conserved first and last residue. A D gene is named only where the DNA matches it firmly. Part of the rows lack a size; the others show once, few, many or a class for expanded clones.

TGTGCCATCAGGGCGGGTGACACTGAAGCTTTCTTT	CAIRAGDTEAFF	-	-	TRBV10-3	TRBJ1-1
TGTGCCAGCAGTCCGCCCCTAGTCAGGGGAAAAAACACTGAAGCTTTCTTT	CASSPPLVRGKNTEAFF	once	-	TRBV28	TRBJ1-1
TGTGCCAGCAGCTTAGTGCTAGCGGGGGGGTACACAGATACGCAGTATTTT	CASSLVLAGGYTDTQYF	-	TRBD2	TRBV7-2	TRBJ2-3
TGTGCCAGCAGTTACTCTGTAGGGGCCAGTCAGCCCCAGCATTTT	CASSYSVGASQPQHF	-	-	TRBV6-2/TRBV6-3	TRBJ1-5
TGCAGCGTTGATCTAGCGGGGGAGGGTACGCAGTATTTT	CSVDLAGEGTQYF	-	TRBD2	TRBV29-1	TRBJ2-3
TGTGCCAGCAGCTTGTTATTGGGACAGGGTCCCTACGAGCAGTACTTC	CASSLLLGQGPYEQYF	-	TRBD1	TRBV5-4	TRBJ2-7
TGTGCCTGGCAGTCAACTAATGAAAAACTGTTTTTT	CAWQSTNEKLFF	few	-	TRBV30	TRBJ1-4
TGTGCCAGCAGCGGCGCCGGGACAGCGGGTGAAGCTTTCTTT	CASSGAGTAGEAFF	few	TRBD1	TRBV9	TRBJ1-1
TGTGCCAGCGCGGAGAACACTGAAGCTTTCTTT	CASAENTEAFF	-	-	TRBV28	TRBJ1-1
TGTGCCAGCAGCCGGGGGACGGGGAATTCACCCCTCCACTTT	CASSRGTGNSPLHF	-	-	TRBV27	TRBJ1-6
TGTGCCAGCAGCTTGGTTGACAGATCCCAAGAGACCCAGTACTTC	CASSLVDRSQETQYF	-	-	TRBV7-2	TRBJ2-5
TGTGCCAGCAGCTCTAGCATGAACACTGAAGCTTTCTTT	CASSSSMNTEAFF	-	-	TRBV7-3	TRBJ1-1
TGTGCCAGCAGCCAATGGGGCGGGGAGCTAGGCCAAGAGACCCAGTACTTC	CASSQWGGELGQETQYF	-	-	TRBV3-1/TRBV3-2	TRBJ2-5
TGTGCCAGCAGCTTCGGTGCAGGGTCGGCGACTAATGAAAAACTGTTTTTT	CASSFGAGSATNEKLFF	-	-	TRBV5-8	TRBJ1-4
TGTGCCAGCAGCCCCGGACAGTTGAACACTGAAGCTTTCTTT	CASSPGQLNTEAFF	-	-	TRBV2	TRBJ1-1
TGTGCCAGCAGACTCGACAATCAGCCCCAGCATTTT	CASRLDNQPQHF	few	-	TRBV2	TRBJ1-5
TGTGCCAGCTCCTTAAGCGGGGGGATTATCACTGAGCAGTTCTTC	CASSLSGGIITEQFF	-	TRBD2	TRBV3-1/TRBV3-2	TRBJ2-1
TGCGCCAGCAGCAGGGGTTACACAGATACGCAGTATTTT	CASSRGYTDTQYF	-	-	TRBV5-1	TRBJ2-3
TGCGCCAGCAGCTTGGGAGACAGGGGGCCCCTATTCGGAGACGAGCAGTACTTC	CASSLGDRGPLFGDEQYF	few	TRBD1	TRBV5-1	TRBJ2-7
TGCAGTGCTAGTTACGGGACAGACTATGGCTACACCTTC	CSASYGTDYGYTF	few	TRBD1	TRBV20-1	TRBJ1-2
TGTGCCAGCAGTTCACAGGGAGGGGTTAGCGAGCAGTACTTC	CASSSQGGVSEQYF	-	-	TRBV7-9	TRBJ2-7
TGTGCCAGCAGCTTGGCCGCGGGACCGGCAGAACAGACCCAGTACTTC	CASSLAAGPAEQTQYF	-	-	TRBV5-4	TRBJ2-5
TGTGCCAGCAGTGGGTCCCGACAGGGCACTGAAGCTTTCTTT	CASSGSRQGTEAFF	-	TRBD1	TRBV2	TRBJ1-1
TGTGCCAGCAGCCAAGATTGGACAGGGGGGACTGAAGCTTTCTTT	CASSQDWTGGTEAFF	-	TRBD1	TRBV4-2	TRBJ1-1
TGTGCCAGTAGTAGAAGCTTTCACGAGCAGTACTTC	CASSRSFHEQYF	-	-	TRBV19	TRBJ2-7
TGTGCCAGCAGCCTGGTCAAGGCGGGCACCGGGGAGCTGTTTTTT	CASSLVKAGTGELFF	-	-	TRBV4-2	TRBJ2-2
TGTGCCAGCAGTGAATCCTTTGGCTACACCTTC	CASSESFGYTF	many	-	TRBV25-1	TRBJ1-2
TGTGCCAGCAGCCAAGAGGGGGCCGGGACCGCGAACACCGGGGAGCTGTTTTTT	CASSQEGAGTANTGELFF	-	-	TRBV4-2	TRBJ2-2
TGTGCCAGCAGCCCGGGTAGTACCTATGGCTACACCTTC	CASSPGSTYGYTF	few	-	TRBV7-9	TRBJ1-2
TGTGCCAGCAGCCAACAGGGGTCAGATACGCAGTATTTT	CASSQQGSDTQYF	once	TRBD1	TRBV7-3	TRBJ2-3
TGCAGTGCTAGTCGGACTAGCGGTGTATTGGATACGCAGTATTTT	CSASRTSGVLDTQYF	-	TRBD2	TRBV20-1	TRBJ2-3
TGTGCCAGCAGCTTATCTAGCGGGGGGGCGGAGTCCTACGAGCAGTACTTC	CASSLSSGGAESYEQYF	-	TRBD2	TRBV7-2	TRBJ2-7
TGTGCCAGCAGTTCCAGCGGGGCACATGAGCAGTTCTTC	CASSSSGAHEQFF	-	TRBD2	TRBV6-5	TRBJ2-1
TGTGCCAGCAGCGTAGTGGAGGGTTCCGGGGAGCTGTTTTTT	CASSVVEGSGELFF	-	-	TRBV9	TRBJ2-2
TGTGCCAGCAGCCCCCCGGGAACTTCACCCCTCCACTTT	CASSPPGTSPLHF	-	-	TRBV7-9	TRBJ1-6
TGTGCCAGCAGTCAGTGGTACGAGCAGTACTTC	CASSQWYEQYF	-	-	TRBV28	TRBJ2-7
TGTGCCAGCACTCCACAGGGTTTGGGCTATGGCTACACCTTC	CASTPQGLGYGYTF	-	-	TRBV3-1/TRBV3-2	TRBJ1-2
TGCAGCGTTGGGAGCGGGCAGTCCTACAATGAGCAGTTCTTC	CSVGSGQSYNEQFF	-	-	TRBV29-1	TRBJ2-1
TGCAGCGTTGGCTCCGACACAGCCTACGAGCAGTACTTC	CSVGSDTAYEQYF	-	-	TRBV29-1	TRBJ2-7
TGTGCCAGCAGCAAAGCAAAGGGGGTGGGTGGCTACACCTTC	CASSKAKGVGGYTF	-	-	TRBV21-1	TRBJ1-2
TGTGCCAGCAGTGAATTTGGCGGGGGGCCCTACAATGAGCAGTTCTTC	CASSEFGGGPYNEQFF	once	TRBD2	TRBV25-1	TRBJ2-1
TGTGCCAGCAGCTCACAGGGCTACGAGCAGTACTTC	CASSSQGYEQYF	-	-	TRBV11-2	TRBJ2-7
TGTGCCAGTAGTATAGATCGAGGAGGGAATCAGCCCCAGCATTTT	CASSIDRGGNQPQHF	-	-	TRBV19	TRBJ1-5
TGTGCCAGCAGCCCGACTATCTCTAGCACAGATACGCAGTATTTT	CASSPTISSTDTQYF	-	-	TRBV5-4	TRBJ2-3
TGTGCCAGCAGCCCTGAGGGGCAGGGGCCCAATGGCTACACCTTC	CASSPEGQGPNGYTF	-	-	TRBV7-9	TRBJ1-2
TGCGCCAGCAGCCCACTTTCTAGCGGGGGGGCGACAGATACGCAGTATTTT	CASSPLSSGGATDTQYF	-	TRBD2	TRBV5-1	TRBJ2-3
TGTGCCATCAGTGAGTCTGCTAGCTCCTACAATGAGCAGTTCTTC	CAISESASSYNEQFF	-	-	TRBV10-3	TRBJ2-1
TGCGCCAGCAGCTTGACAGGGGATGATGAAAAACTGTTTTTT	CASSLTGDDEKLFF	-	TRBD1	TRBV5-1	TRBJ1-4
TGTGCCAGCAGAAGAGGTCCCGCCTACGAGCAGTACTTC	CASRRGPAYEQYF	-	-	TRBV13	TRBJ2-7
TGTGCCAGCAGCGGAACACCGGGGGGCAATCAGCCCCAGCATTTT	CASSGTPGGNQPQHF	-	-	TRBV7-6	TRBJ1-5
TGTGCCAGCAGCTTAAGAGGGGGCCCCTACGAGCAGTACTTC	CASSLRGGPYEQYF	few	TRBD1	TRBV7-2	TRBJ2-7